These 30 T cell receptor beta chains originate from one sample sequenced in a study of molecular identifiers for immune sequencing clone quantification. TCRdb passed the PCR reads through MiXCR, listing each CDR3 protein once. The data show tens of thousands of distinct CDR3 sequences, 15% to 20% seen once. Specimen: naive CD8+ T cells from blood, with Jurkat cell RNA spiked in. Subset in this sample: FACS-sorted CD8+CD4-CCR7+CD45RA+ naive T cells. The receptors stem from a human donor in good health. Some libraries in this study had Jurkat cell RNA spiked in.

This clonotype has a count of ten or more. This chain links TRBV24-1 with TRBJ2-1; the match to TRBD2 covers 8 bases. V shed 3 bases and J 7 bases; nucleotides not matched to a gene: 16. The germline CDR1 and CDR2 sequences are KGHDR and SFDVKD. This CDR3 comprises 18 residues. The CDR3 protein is CATSDTHHPSGSGNEQFF. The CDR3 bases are TGTGCCACCAGTGATACCCACCACCCGAGCGGGAGTGGTAATGAGCAGTTCTTC.

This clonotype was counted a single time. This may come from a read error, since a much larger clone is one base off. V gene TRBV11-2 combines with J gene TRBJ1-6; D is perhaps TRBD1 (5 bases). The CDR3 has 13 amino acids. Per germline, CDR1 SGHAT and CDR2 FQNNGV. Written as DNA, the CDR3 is TGTGCCAGCAGAGGGGAAAATAATCCACCCCTCCACTTT. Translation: CASRGENNPPLHF.

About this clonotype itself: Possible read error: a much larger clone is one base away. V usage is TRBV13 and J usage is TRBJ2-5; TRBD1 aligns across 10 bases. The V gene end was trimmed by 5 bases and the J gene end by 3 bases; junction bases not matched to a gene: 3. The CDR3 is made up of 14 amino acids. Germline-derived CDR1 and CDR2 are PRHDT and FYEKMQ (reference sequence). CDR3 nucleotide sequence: TGTGCCAGCAGCCGGACAGGGGGTAAAGAGACCCAGTACTTC. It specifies CASSRTGGKETQYF.

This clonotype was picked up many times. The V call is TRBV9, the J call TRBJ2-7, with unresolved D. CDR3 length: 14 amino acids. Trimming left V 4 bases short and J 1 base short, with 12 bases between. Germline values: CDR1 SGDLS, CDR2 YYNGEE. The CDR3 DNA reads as TGTGCCAGCAGCCCCCGAGCGATATCCTACGAGCAGTACTTC. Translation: CASSPRAISYEQYF.

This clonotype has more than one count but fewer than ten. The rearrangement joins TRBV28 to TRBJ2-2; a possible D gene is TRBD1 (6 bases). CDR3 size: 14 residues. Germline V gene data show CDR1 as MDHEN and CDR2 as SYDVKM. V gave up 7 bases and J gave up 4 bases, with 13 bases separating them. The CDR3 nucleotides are TGTGCCAGCATTCAGGGACAAACCACCGGGGAGCTGTTTTTT. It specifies CASIQGQTTGELFF.

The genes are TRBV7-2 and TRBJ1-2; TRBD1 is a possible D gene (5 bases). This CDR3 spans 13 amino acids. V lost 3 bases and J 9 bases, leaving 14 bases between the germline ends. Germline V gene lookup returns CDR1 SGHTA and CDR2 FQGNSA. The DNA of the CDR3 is TGTGCCAGCAGCTTTTGGGGGTCCACGAGCTACACCTTC. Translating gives CASSFWGSTSYTF.

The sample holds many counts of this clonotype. The CDR3 DNA is TGTGCCAGCAGCTTAGGACTAGCGGGGGAGCAGTACTTC. Amino acid sequence: CASSLGLAGEQYF. V usage is TRBV7-9 and J usage is TRBJ2-7, with TRBD2 matching 11 bases. V lost 1 base, J lost 7 bases, and 0 bases stayed unmatched. This CDR3 has 13 amino acids. Germline CDR1 and CDR2: SEHNR and FQNEAQ (reference sequence).

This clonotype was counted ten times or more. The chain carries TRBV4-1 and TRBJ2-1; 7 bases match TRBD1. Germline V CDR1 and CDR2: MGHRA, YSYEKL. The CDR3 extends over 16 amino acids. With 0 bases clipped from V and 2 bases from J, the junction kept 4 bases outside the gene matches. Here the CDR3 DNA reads TGCGCCAGCAGCCAAGATCGACAGGGACCCTACAATGAGCAGTTCTTC. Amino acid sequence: CASSQDRQGPYNEQFF.

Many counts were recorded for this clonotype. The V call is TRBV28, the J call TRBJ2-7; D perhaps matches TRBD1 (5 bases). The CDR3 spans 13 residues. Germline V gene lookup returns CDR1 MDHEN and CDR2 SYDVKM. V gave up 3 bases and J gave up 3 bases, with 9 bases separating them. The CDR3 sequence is CASSLGQVYEQYF. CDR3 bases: TGTGCCAGCAGTTTGGGGCAGGTCTACGAGCAGTACTTC.

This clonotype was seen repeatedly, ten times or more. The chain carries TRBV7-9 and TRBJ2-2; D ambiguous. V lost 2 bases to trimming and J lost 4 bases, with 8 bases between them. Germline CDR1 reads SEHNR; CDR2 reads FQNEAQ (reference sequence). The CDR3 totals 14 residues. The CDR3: CASSLNPSTGELFF. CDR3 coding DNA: TGTGCCAGCAGCTTAAACCCGAGCACCGGGGAGCTGTTTTTT.

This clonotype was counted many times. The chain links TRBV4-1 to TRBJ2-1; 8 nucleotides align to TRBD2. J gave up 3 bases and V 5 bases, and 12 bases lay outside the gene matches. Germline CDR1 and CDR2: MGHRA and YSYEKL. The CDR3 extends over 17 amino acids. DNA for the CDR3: TGCGCCAGCAGCAACCACGGAGCGGGAGCGGTCTACAATGAGCAGTTCTTC. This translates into CASSNHGAGAVYNEQFF.

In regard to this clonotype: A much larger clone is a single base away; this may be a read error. The chain's CDR3 is CGAPGVSRTDTQYF. In nucleotides, the CDR3 is TGCGGTGCACCCGGGGTCTCTCGCACAGATACGCAGTATTTT. The V and J genes are TRBV20-1 and TRBJ2-3; D might be TRBD2 (5 bases). This CDR3 region has 14 residues. Germline lookup yields CDR1 DFQATT and CDR2 SNEGSKA (reference sequence).

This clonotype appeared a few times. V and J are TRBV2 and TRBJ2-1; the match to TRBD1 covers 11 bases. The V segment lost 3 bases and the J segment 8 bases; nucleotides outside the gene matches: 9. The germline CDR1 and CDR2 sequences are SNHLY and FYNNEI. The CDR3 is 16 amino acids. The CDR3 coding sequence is TGTGCCAGCAGTGAGCCAGGGACAGGGGGTTTCGATGAGCAGTTCTTC. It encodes CASSEPGTGGFDEQFF.

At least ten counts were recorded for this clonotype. The CDR3 region is CASSRASGGSEQYF. In DNA form, the CDR3 reads TGTGCCAGCAGCCGCGCTTCGGGAGGTTCCGAGCAGTACTTC. The V gene is TRBV7-2, the J gene TRBJ2-7; 7 bases agree with TRBD2. Germline V gives CDR1 SGHTA, CDR2 FQGNSA. J gave up 6 bases and V 5 bases, and 10 bases lay outside the gene matches. This CDR3 region has 14 residues.

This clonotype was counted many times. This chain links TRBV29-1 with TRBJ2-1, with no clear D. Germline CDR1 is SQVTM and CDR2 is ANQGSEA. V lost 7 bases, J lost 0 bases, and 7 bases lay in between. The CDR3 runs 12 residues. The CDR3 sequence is CSGTGSYNEQFF. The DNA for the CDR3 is TGCAGCGGTACGGGCTCCTACAATGAGCAGTTCTTC.

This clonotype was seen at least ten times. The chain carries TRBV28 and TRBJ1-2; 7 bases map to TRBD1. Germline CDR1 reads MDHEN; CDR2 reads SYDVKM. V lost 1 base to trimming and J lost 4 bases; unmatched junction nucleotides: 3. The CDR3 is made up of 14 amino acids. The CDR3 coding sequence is TGTGCCAGCAGTTTATCGGACAGGCCCTATGGCTACACCTTC. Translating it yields CASSLSDRPYGYTF.

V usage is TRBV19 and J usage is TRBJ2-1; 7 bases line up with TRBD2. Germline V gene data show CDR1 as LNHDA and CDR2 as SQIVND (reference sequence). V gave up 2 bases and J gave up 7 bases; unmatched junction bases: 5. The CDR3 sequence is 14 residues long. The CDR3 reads CASSIFGGRNEQFF. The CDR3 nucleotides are TGTGCCAGTAGTATATTTGGCGGGAGAAATGAGCAGTTCTTC.

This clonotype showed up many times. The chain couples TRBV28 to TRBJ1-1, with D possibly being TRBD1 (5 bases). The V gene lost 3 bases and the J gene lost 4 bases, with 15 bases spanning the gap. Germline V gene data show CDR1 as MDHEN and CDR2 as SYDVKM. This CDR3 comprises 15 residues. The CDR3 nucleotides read TGTGCCAGCAGTTTCCCCCGCGGGGGGGTCACTGAAGCTTTCTTT. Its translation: CASSFPRGGVTEAFF.

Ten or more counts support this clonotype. The CDR3 sequence is CASRLSLGANQPQHF. In nucleotides, the CDR3 is TGTGCCAGCAGACTATCGCTAGGGGCCAATCAGCCCCAGCATTTT. The J gene is TRBJ1-5, the V gene TRBV27; weak D call: TRBD1 (5 bases). CDR1 and CDR2 from the germline V gene are MNHEY and SMNVEV (reference sequence). Trimming pared 6 bases from V and 3 bases from J, leaving 15 bases between. The length of the CDR3 is 15 residues.

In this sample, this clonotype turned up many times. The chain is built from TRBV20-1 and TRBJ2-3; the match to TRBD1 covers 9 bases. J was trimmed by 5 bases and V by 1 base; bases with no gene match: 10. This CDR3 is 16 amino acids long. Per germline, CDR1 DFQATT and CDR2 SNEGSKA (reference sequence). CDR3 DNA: TGCAGTGCTAGAGCCTACCCGGGACAGGGTCTAGATACGCAGTATTTT. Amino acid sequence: CSARAYPGQGLDTQYF.

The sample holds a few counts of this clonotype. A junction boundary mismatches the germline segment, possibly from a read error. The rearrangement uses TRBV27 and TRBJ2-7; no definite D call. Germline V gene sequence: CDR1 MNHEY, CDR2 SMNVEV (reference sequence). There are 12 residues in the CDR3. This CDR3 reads CASSLPSHEQYF. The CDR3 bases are TGTGCCAGCAGTTTACCCTCCCACGAGCAGTACTTC.

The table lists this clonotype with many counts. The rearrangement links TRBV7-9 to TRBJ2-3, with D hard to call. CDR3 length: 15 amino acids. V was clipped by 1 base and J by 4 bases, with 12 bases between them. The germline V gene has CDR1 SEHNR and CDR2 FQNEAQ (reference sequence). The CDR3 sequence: CASSLVVIDADTQYF. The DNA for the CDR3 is TGTGCCAGCAGCTTAGTTGTGATCGATGCAGATACGCAGTATTTT.

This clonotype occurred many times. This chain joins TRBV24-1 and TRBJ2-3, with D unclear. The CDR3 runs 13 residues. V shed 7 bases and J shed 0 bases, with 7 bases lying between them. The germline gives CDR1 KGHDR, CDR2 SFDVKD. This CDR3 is CATRGTSTDTQYF. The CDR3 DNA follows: TGTGCCACCAGGGGAACTAGCACAGATACGCAGTATTTT.

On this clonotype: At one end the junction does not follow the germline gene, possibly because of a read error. The CDR3 spells CAGSPAGPRDNEQFF. CDR3 bases: TGTGCCGGCAGCCCCGCGGGACCCCGTGACAATGAGCAGTTCTTC. The gene calls are TRBV7-6 and TRBJ2-1; D might be TRBD2 (6 bases). From germline, CDR1 is SGHVS and CDR2 FNYEAQ. This CDR3 is 15 amino acids long.

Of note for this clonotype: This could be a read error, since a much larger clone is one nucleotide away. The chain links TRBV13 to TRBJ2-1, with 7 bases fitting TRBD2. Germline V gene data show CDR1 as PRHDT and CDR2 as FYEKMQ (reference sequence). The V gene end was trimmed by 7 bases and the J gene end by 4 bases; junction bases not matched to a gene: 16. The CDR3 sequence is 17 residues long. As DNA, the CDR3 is TGTGCCAGCAACCAAACTCGGGCCGAGCGGGATTACAATGAGCAGTTCTTC. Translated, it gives CASNQTRAERDYNEQFF.

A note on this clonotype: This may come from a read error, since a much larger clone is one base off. In DNA form, the CDR3 reads TGTGTCAGCAGCCAGGGAGAGAACTATGGCTACACCTTC. It is translated as CVSSQGENYGYTF. The chain links TRBV3-1 to TRBJ1-2; TRBD1 is a possible D gene (5 bases). CDR3 length: 13 amino acids. Germline V CDR1 and CDR2: LGHDT, YNNKEL (reference sequence).

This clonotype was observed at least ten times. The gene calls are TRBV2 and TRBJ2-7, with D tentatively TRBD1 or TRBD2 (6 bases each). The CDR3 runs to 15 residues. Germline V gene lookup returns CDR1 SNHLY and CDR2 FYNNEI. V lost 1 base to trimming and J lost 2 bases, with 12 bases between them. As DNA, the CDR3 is TGTGCCAGCAGTGAAGAACCCGGGGGCGCCTACGAGCAGTACTTC. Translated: CASSEEPGGAYEQYF.

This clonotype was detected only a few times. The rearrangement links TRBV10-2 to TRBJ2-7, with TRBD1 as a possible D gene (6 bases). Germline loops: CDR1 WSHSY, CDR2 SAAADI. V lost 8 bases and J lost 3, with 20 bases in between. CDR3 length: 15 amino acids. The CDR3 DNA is TGCGCCAGCGTCGGGTTAGTCAGGGGCCGCTACGAGCAGTACTTC. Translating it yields CASVGLVRGRYEQYF.

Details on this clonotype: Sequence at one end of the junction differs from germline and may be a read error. In DNA form, the CDR3 reads TGTGCCGGCAGTTCCTCCGGAATCTACGAGCAGTACTTC. Residues: CAGSSSGIYEQYF. The chain joins TRBV27 to TRBJ2-7, with D hard to call. This CDR3 contains 13 residues. The germline gives CDR1 MNHEY, CDR2 SMNVEV (reference sequence).

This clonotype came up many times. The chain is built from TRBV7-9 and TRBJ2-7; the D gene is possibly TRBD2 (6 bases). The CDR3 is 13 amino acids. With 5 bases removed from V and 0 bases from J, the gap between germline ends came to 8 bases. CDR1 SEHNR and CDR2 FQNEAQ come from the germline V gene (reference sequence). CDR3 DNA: TGTGCCAGCAGCCCGACTAGCTCCTACGAGCAGTACTTC. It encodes CASSPTSSYEQYF.